These 24 T cell receptor beta chains came from one sample sequenced in a study of CD8 T cells in Susac syndrome. Random hexamers were used to reverse transcribe an amount of roughly 0.45 to 1 ug RNA. TCRdb processed the immunoSEQ multiplex PCR reads anew with MiXCR; each CDR3 protein has one entry. The sample consists of about 290,000 distinct CDR3 sequences, about 88% of them appearing once. The sequenced material came from CD8+ T cells from PBMCs. Receptor source: a human donor with multiple sclerosis.

This clonotype appeared a few times. The V call is TRBV27, the J call TRBJ2-3; D not certain. V was pared by 4 bases and J by 3 bases, with 8 bases between. The CDR3 loop spans 13 amino acids. The germline gives CDR1 MNHEY, CDR2 SMNVEV (reference sequence). CDR3 sequence: CASSYSRTDTQYF. CDR3 sequence (DNA): TGTGCCAGCAGTTATTCAAGGACAGATACGCAGTATTTT.

The chain uses TRBV27 and TRBJ2-7, with D possibly TRBD2 on 5 matching bases. The CDR3 contains 14 residues. The V end was cut by 6 bases, the J end by 4 bases, with 16 bases between. The V gene's germline CDR1 is MNHEY and CDR2 SMNVEV (reference sequence). CDR3 in amino acids: CASSTRWSGYEQYF. In DNA, the CDR3 is TGTGCCAGCAGCACTCGGTGGAGCGGTTACGAGCAGTACTTC.

V usage is TRBV19 and J usage is TRBJ2-3; TRBD1 matches 10 bases. The CDR3 length is 17 residues. Germline V CDR1 and CDR2: LNHDA, SQIVND (reference sequence). The V segment lost 5 bases and the J segment 2 bases; nucleotides outside the gene matches: 10. CDR3 bases: TGTGCCAGTAGTGTCACCGGGACAGGGGCCCTCACAGATACGCAGTATTTT. This sequence encodes CASSVTGTGALTDTQYF.

This clonotype was counted between two and nine times. The chain links TRBV2 to TRBJ2-7, with 9 bases lining up with TRBD1. V lost 8 bases and J lost 1; bases outside the gene matches: 6. Germline assignment: CDR1 SNHLY and CDR2 FYNNEI. The CDR3 is made up of 14 amino acids. The CDR3 is CASSETGGSYEQYF. DNA for the CDR3: TGTGCCAGCTCCGAGACAGGGGGTTCCTACGAGCAGTACTTC.

This chain uses TRBV12-3 or TRBV12-4 with TRBJ2-2; D is unclear. V was clipped by 9 bases and J by 6 bases, with 8 bases between them. The CDR3 length is 11 residues. CDR3 region: CASSSPGELFF. The CDR3 region has the DNA TGTGCCAGTTCGTCCCCCGGGGAGCTGTTTTTT.

The chain links TRBV11-2 to TRBJ2-1; 9 bases match TRBD2. The CDR3 consists of 17 residues. CDR1 and CDR2 from the germline V gene are SGHAT and FQNNGV. The junction had 12 bases not matched to a gene; V was cut back by 3 bases and J by 6 bases. For the CDR3, the DNA is TGTGCCAGCAGCTTCAGCTTCCCGGGACTAGCAGGCAATGAGCAGTTCTTC. Its translation is CASSFSFPGLAGNEQFF.

The chain recombines TRBV20-1 with TRBJ1-1, with 7 bases identical to TRBD1. CDR1 and CDR2 from the germline V gene are DFQATT and SNEGSKA (reference sequence). This CDR3 has 13 residues. J lost 4 bases, V lost 3 bases, and 5 bases had no gene match. The CDR3 DNA is TGCAGTGCTAGGCGACAGGGAAGCACTGAAGCTTTCTTT. It is translated as CSARRQGSTEAFF.

This clonotype appeared once. The CDR3: CSASADWGWAGELFF. The DNA of the CDR3 is TGCAGCGCCAGTGCTGACTGGGGATGGGCCGGGGAGCTGTTTTTT. J is TRBJ2-2 and V is TRBV29-1; D ambiguous. Germline V CDR1 and CDR2: SQVTM, ANQGSEA. V was cut by 7 bases and J by 6 bases, with 21 bases left in between. The CDR3 sequence is 15 residues long.

The table lists this clonotype with a count of one. This chain links TRBV5-6 with TRBJ1-2; a possible D gene is TRBD1 (5 bases). Germline CDR1 SGHDT, CDR2 YYEEEE. Trimming removed 4 bases at V and 2 bases at J, with 9 bases between. CDR3 length: 13 amino acids. CDR3 residues: CASSATDNYGYTF. The CDR3 DNA follows: TGTGCCAGCAGCGCGACAGACAACTATGGCTACACCTTC.

This CDR3 is CASSFGPGGEQYF. The CDR3 DNA reads TGTGCCAGCAGTTTTGGACCCGGCGGCGAGCAGTACTTC. The gene calls are TRBV12-3 or TRBV12-4 and TRBJ2-7, with unresolved D. This CDR3 has 13 residues. The V gene lost 3 bases and the J gene lost 6 bases, with 12 bases spanning the gap.

This rearrangement joins TRBV24-1 to TRBJ2-7; 8 nucleotides align to TRBD1. Germline V gene lookup returns CDR1 KGHDR and CDR2 SFDVKD. CDR3 length: 15 residues. The junction had 5 bases not matched to a gene; V was cut back by 0 bases and J by 5 bases. The CDR3 nucleotides are TGTGCCACCAGTGATTTGCTCAGGGGGCAGAACGAGCAGTACTTC. Translated, it gives CATSDLLRGQNEQYF.

V gene TRBV7-2 combines with J gene TRBJ1-1; the match to TRBD1 covers 8 bases. J lost 3 bases, V lost 3 bases, and 9 bases had no gene match. Germline CDR1 and CDR2: SGHTA and FQGNSA. The CDR3 totals 16 residues. CDR3 region: CASSFGQGLRDTEAFF. The CDR3 coding sequence is TGTGCCAGCAGCTTCGGACAGGGCTTGCGTGACACTGAAGCTTTCTTT.

This chain uses TRBV9 with TRBJ1-1; a weak D match, TRBD1 (6 bases). Germline lookup yields CDR1 SGDLS and CDR2 YYNGEE. With 4 bases removed from V and 1 base from J, the gap between germline ends came to 20 bases. The CDR3 length is 17 residues. This chain's CDR3 is CASSLEGGPTRNTEAFF. The CDR3 bases are TGTGCCAGCAGCCTGGAGGGGGGCCCCACGAGGAACACTGAAGCTTTCTTT.

This chain links TRBV28 with TRBJ2-3; 8 bases are shared with TRBD2. The CDR3 runs to 14 residues. Germline CDR1 and CDR2: MDHEN and SYDVKM. V shed 9 bases and J 2 bases; nucleotides not matched to a gene: 7. In DNA, the CDR3 is TGTGCCAGTTCCGGGGGGGTCGCCACAGATACGCAGTATTTT. As protein: CASSGGVATDTQYF.

The chain carries TRBV19 and TRBJ1-2; unclear D gene. The CDR3 consists of 12 residues. Trimming shortened V by 7 bases and J by 3 bases, and 9 bases separated the two germline ends. Germline V gives CDR1 LNHDA, CDR2 SQIVND (reference sequence). CDR3 amino acids: CASISYDYGYTF. CDR3 nucleotide sequence: TGTGCCAGTATTAGCTACGACTATGGCTACACCTTC.

This rearrangement joins TRBV3-1 to TRBJ2-1; 8 bases agree with TRBD2. Germline CDR1 and CDR2: LGHDT and YNNKEL (reference sequence). V dropped 0 bases and J dropped 4; count of bases not matched to a gene: 8. This CDR3 spans 17 amino acids. The CDR3 nucleotides are TGTGCCAGCAGCCAAGATCTCGCGGGGGGCTTTTACAATGAGCAGTTCTTC. This encodes CASSQDLAGGFYNEQFF.

The chain employs TRBV28 and TRBJ2-7; D is possibly TRBD1 (6 bases). Germline V gene data show CDR1 as MDHEN and CDR2 as SYDVKM. This CDR3 is built from 14 residues. Trimming took off 3 bases at V and 4 bases at J, with 13 bases between the two ends. CDR3 in amino acids: CASSFFTGLYEQYF. The CDR3, as DNA: TGTGCCAGCAGTTTCTTTACAGGGTTGTACGAGCAGTACTTC.

The V and J genes are TRBV15 and TRBJ2-7, with TRBD1 identical over 8 bases. Germline trimming cut 3 bases from V and 1 base from J; bases unmatched to any gene: 2. Germline CDR1 and CDR2: LNHNV and YYDKDF (reference sequence). The CDR3 sequence is 14 residues long. Here the CDR3 DNA reads TGTGCCACCAGCAGGGACAGGGTTTCCTACGAGCAGTACTTC. It yields the protein CATSRDRVSYEQYF.

The chain has TRBV6-2 or TRBV6-3 and TRBJ1-5, with 8 bases lining up with TRBD1. The CDR3 is 13 residues long. CDR1 is MNHEY and CDR2 is SVGEGT in the germline V gene. The V gene end was trimmed by 6 bases and the J gene end by 6 bases; junction bases not matched to a gene: 4. The CDR3 sequence is CASSTTGVQPQHF. CDR3 coding DNA: TGTGCCAGCAGCACGACAGGGGTTCAGCCCCAGCATTTT.

The chain employs TRBV28 and TRBJ1-2; 7 positions agree with TRBD1. Germline-derived CDR1 and CDR2 are MDHEN and SYDVKM. The trim removed 5 bases at V and 8 bases at J, leaving 14 bases unmatched. The CDR3 runs 15 residues. CDR3 sequence reads: CASSRLGGSLGGYTF. The CDR3 region has the DNA TGTGCCAGCAGTCGTCTAGGGGGCTCCCTAGGGGGCTACACCTTC.

The rearrangement joins TRBV6-2 or TRBV6-3 to TRBJ2-2; D is ambiguous. Germline CDR1 is MNHEY and CDR2 is SVGEGT. Trimming took 0 bases from V and 5 from J, leaving 25 bases between them. The CDR3 consists of 20 residues. The CDR3 coding sequence is TGTGCCAGCAGTTACTCGCAAGATCCCAGGCAAGTGGCAAGGACCGGGGAGCTGTTTTTT. It yields the protein CASSYSQDPRQVARTGELFF.

The sample holds one count of this clonotype. This chain connects TRBV7-9 to TRBJ2-7; D is uncertain. With 6 bases removed from V and 5 bases from J, the gap between germline ends came to 8 bases. Germline-derived CDR1 and CDR2 are SEHNR and FQNEAQ (reference sequence). This CDR3 has 11 residues. The CDR3 DNA is TGTGCCAGCAGATATGGCCACGAGCAGTACTTC. Translating it yields CASRYGHEQYF.

The J gene is TRBJ2-5, the V gene TRBV7-2, with TRBD2 identical over 13 bases. CDR1 SGHTA and CDR2 FQGNSA come from the germline V gene. This CDR3 is built from 16 residues. Trimming cost V 5 bases and J 5 bases; bases outside gene matches: 8. Here the CDR3 DNA reads TGTGCCAGCAGCGGAGTGACTAGCGGGGGGTTGGAGACCCAGTACTTC. Its protein product is CASSGVTSGGLETQYF.

This chain joins TRBV30 and TRBJ1-2; a weak D match, TRBD1 (6 bases). The V and J ends lost 5 bases and 1 base respectively, with 17 bases between them. Germline loops: CDR1 GTSNPN, CDR2 SVGIG (reference sequence). CDR3 length: 15 residues. The CDR3 bases are TGTGCCTGGGCAAGAGGGCCAGGGGATAACTATGGCTACACCTTC. Translated: CAWARGPGDNYGYTF. The full variable domain, in which reference TRBV30 and TRBJ1-2 provide the parts outside the CDR3, is SQTIHQWPATLVQPVGSPLSLECTVEGTSNPNLYWYRQAAGRGLQLLFYSVGIGQISSEVPQNLSASRPQDRQFILSSKKLLLSDSGFYLCAWARGPGDNYGYTFGSGTRLTVV.